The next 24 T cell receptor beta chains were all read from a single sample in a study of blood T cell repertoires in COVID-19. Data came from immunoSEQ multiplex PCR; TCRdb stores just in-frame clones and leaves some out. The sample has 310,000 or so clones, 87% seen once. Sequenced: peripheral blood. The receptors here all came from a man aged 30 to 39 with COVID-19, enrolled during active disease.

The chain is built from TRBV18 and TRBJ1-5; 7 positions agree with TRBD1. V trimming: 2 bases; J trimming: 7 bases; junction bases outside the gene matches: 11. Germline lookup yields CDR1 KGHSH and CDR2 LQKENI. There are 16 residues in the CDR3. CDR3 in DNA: TGTGCCAGCTCACCAATGACAGGGATGGAGGGACAGCCCCAGCATTTT. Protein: CASSPMTGMEGQPQHF. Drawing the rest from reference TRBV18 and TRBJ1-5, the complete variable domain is NAGVMQNPRHLVRRRGQEARLRCSPMKGHSHVYWYRQLPEEGLKFMVYLQKENIIDESGMPKERFSAEFPKEGPSILRIQQVVRGDSAAYFCASSPMTGMEGQPQHFGDGTRLSIL.

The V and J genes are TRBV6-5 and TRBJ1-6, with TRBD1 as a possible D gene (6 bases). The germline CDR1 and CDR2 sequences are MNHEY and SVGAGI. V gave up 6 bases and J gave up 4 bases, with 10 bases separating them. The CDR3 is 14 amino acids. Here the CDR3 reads CASSLGAYNSPLHF. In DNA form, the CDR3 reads TGTGCCAGCAGCTTGGGGGCTTATAATTCACCCCTCCACTTT.

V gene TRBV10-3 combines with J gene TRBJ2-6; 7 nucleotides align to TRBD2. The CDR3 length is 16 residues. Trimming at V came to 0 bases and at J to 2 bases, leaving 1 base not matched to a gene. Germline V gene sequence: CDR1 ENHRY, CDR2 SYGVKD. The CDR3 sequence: CAISESGGAGANVLTF. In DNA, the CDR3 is TGTGCCATCAGTGAGTCGGGGGGGGCTGGGGCCAACGTCCTGACTTTC.

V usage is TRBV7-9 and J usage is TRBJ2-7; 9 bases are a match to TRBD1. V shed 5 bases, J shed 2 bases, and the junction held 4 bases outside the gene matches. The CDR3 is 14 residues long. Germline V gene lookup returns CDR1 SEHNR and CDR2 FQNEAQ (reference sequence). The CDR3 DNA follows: TGTGCCAGCAGCGGGACAGGGTATGCCTACGAGCAGTACTTC. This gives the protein CASSGTGYAYEQYF.

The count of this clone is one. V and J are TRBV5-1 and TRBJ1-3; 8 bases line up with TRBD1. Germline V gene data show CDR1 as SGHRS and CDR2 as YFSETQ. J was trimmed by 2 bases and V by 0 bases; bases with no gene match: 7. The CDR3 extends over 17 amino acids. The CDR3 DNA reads TGCGCCAGCAGCTTGGTGGGGCGGACAGGGACTGGAAACACCATATATTTT. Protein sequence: CASSLVGRTGTGNTIYF.

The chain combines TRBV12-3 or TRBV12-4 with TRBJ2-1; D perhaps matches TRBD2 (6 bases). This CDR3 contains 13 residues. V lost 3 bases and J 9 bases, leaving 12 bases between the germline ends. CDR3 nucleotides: TGTGCCAGCAGTTTCGGACTGGGAGGTGAGCAGTTCTTC. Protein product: CASSFGLGGEQFF.

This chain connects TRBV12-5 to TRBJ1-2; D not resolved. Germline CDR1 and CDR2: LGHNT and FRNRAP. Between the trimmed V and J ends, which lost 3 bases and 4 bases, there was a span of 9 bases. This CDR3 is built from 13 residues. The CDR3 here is CASGFDQVYGYTF. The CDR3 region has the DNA TGTGCTAGTGGTTTCGATCAGGTCTATGGCTACACCTTC.

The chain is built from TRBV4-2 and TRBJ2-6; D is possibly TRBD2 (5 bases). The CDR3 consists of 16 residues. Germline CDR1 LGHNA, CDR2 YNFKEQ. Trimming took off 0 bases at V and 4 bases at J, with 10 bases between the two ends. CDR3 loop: CASSQDTGEGANVLTF. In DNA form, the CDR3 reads TGTGCCAGCAGCCAAGATACCGGGGAGGGGGCCAACGTCCTGACTTTC.

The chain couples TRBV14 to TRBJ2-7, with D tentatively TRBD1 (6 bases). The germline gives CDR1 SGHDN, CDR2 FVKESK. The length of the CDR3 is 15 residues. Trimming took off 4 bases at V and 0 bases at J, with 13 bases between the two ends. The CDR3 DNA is TGTGCCAGCAGCCTAATAACAGGGAGCTCCTACGAGCAGTACTTC. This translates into CASSLITGSSYEQYF.

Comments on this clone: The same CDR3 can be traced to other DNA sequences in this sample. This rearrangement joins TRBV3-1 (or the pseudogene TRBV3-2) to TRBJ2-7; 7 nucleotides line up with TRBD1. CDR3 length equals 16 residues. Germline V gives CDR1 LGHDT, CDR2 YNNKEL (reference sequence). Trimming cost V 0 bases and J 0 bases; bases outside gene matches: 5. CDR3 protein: CASSQDLGTASYEQYF. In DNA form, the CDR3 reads TGTGCCAGCAGCCAAGATCTTGGGACAGCCTCCTACGAGCAGTACTTC.

The chain's CDR3 is CAVRTGSTYEQYF. As DNA, the CDR3 is TGTGCCGTTCGGACAGGGTCAACCTACGAGCAGTACTTC. This sequence joins TRBV28 and TRBJ2-7; 8 nucleotides match TRBD1. This CDR3 contains 13 residues. Germline values: CDR1 MDHEN, CDR2 SYDVKM. With 11 bases clipped from V and 2 bases from J, the junction kept 8 bases outside the gene matches.

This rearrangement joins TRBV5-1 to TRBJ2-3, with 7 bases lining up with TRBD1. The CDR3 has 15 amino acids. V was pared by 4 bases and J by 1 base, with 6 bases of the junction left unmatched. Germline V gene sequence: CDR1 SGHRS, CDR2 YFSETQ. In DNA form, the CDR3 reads TGCGCCAGCAGCAAAGGACAGGAGGGCACAGATACGCAGTATTTT. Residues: CASSKGQEGTDTQYF.

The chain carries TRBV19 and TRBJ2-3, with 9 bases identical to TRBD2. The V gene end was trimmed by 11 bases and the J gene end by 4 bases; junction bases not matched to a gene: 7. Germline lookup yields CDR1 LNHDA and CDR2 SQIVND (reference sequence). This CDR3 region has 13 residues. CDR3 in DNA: TGTGCCGTAAGCGGGGGGCTGCCAGATACGCAGTATTTT. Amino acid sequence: CAVSGGLPDTQYF.

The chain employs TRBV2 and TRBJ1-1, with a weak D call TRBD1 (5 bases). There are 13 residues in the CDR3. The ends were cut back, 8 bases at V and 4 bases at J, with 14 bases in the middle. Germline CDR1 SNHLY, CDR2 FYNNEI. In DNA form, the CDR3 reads TGTGCCAGCTCCCAGGGAAAGAGCACTGAAGCTTTCTTT. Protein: CASSQGKSTEAFF.

Here the CDR3 DNA reads TGTGCCAGCAGCGCCAGAGGTCCCGGAAACACCATATATTTT. Translated: CASSARGPGNTIYF. The chain employs TRBV9 and TRBJ1-3; D unclear. CDR1 and CDR2 from the germline V gene are SGDLS and YYNGEE. V lost 3 bases and J lost 4, with 11 bases in between. The CDR3 is 14 amino acids. Combining the CDR3 with reference TRBV9 and TRBJ1-3 gives the whole variable domain DSGVTQTPKHLITATGQRVTLRCSPRSGDLSVYWYQQSLDQGLQFLIQYYNGEERAKGNILERFSAQQFPDLHSELNLSSLELGDSALYFCASSARGPGNTIYFGEGSWLTVV.

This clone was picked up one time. CDR3 loop: CASSLGGVLAYEQYF. CDR3 coding DNA: TGTGCCAGCAGCTTAGGGGGGGTTCTAGCCTACGAGCAGTACTTC. J is TRBJ2-7 and V is TRBV7-8; perhaps TRBD2 as D (6 bases). This CDR3 spans 15 amino acids. Trimming pared 1 base from V and 2 bases from J, leaving 12 bases between. Germline V lookup: CDR1 SGHVS, CDR2 FQNEAQ.

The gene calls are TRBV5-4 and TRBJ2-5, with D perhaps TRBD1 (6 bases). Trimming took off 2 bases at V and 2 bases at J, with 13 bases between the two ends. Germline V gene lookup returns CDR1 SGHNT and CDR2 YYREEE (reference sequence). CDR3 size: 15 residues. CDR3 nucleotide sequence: TGTGCCAGCAGCTTAGGGGGAATTGGGCAAGAGACCCAGTACTTC. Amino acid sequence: CASSLGGIGQETQYF. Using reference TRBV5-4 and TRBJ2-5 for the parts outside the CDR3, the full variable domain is ETGVTQSPTHLIKTRGQQVTLRCSSQSGHNTVSWYQQALGQGPQFIFQYYREEENGRGNFPPRFSGLQFPNYSSELNVNALELDDSALYLCASSLGGIGQETQYFGPGTRLLVL.

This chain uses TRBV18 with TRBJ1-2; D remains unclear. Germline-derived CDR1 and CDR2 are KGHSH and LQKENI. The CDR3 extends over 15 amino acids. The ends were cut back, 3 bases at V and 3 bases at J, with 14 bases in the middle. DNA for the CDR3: TGTGCCAGCTCACCCTCAACGGAGGGAGACTATGGCTACACCTTC. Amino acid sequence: CASSPSTEGDYGYTF.

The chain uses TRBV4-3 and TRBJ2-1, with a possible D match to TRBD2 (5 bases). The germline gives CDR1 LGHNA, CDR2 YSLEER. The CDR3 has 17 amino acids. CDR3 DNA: TGCCCCAACTTTGAGGGCCGGACCCTACCTAAATACAATGAGCAGTTCTTC. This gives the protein CPNFEGRTLPKYNEQFF.

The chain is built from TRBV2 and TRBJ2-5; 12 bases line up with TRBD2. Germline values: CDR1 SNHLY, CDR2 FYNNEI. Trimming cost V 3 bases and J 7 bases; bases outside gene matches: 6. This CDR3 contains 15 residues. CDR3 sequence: CASSDTLAGGRTQYF. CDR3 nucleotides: TGTGCCAGCAGTGACACTCTAGCGGGGGGGCGGACCCAGTACTTC.

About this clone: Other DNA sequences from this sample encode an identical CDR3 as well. This CDR3 is CASSSGQGNYEQYF. CDR3 in DNA: TGTGCCAGCAGTTCAGGACAGGGAAATTACGAGCAGTACTTC. The genes are TRBV5-4 and TRBJ2-7, with TRBD1 identical over 8 bases. The CDR3 is 14 residues long. Germline V gives CDR1 SGHNT, CDR2 YYREEE (reference sequence). The J segment lost 4 bases and the V segment lost 5 bases, leaving 8 bases of the junction unmatched.

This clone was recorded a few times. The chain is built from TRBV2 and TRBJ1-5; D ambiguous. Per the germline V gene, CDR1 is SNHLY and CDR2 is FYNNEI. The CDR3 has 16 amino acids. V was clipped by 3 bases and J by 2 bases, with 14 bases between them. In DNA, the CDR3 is TGTGCCAGCAGTGAGAGGGAGGGAGGAGGCAATCAGCCCCAGCATTTT. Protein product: CASSEREGGGNQPQHF. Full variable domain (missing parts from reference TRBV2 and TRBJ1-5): EPEVTQTPSHQVTQMGQEVILRCVPISNHLYFYWYRQILGQKVEFLVSFYNNEISEKSEIFDDQFSVERPDGSNFTLKIRSTKLEDSAMYFCASSEREGGGNQPQHFGDGTRLSIL.

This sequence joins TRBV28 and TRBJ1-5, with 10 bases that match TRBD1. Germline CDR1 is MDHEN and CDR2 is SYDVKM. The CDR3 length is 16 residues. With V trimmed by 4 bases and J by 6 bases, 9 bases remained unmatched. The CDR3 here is CASSSPGTGDGQPQHF. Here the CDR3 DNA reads TGTGCCAGCAGTTCACCAGGGACAGGGGATGGTCAGCCCCAGCATTTT.

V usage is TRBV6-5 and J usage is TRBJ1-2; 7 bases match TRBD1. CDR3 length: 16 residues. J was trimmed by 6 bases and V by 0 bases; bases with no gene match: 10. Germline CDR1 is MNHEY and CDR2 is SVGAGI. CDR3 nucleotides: TGTGCCAGCAGTTACTCCGAGAGACAGGGAGTGGATGGCTACACCTTC. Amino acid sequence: CASSYSERQGVDGYTF.